What follows are 8 T cell receptor beta chains derived from one specimen sequenced in a study of beta chain features in type 1 diabetes. Study-level points and caveats: Researchers report that Type 1 diabetes patients had moderately but significantly shorter TCRB CDR3s across all four CD4+ subsets.

Expressed TCRB transcripts were sequenced because the isolated RNA had all been reverse transcribed beforehand. Clones were sequenced by immunoSEQ multiplex PCR, and TCRdb holds only the in-frame ones, with some missing. The data show about 120,000 clones, about a sixth seen once. No antigen has been identified for these receptors. Sequencing was performed on central memory CD4+ T cells from blood. The receptors come from a man aged 25 to 40 with type 1 diabetes.

This clone was seen a handful of times. This chain joins TRBV27 and TRBJ2-7; no firm D call. The V end was cut by 3 bases, the J end by 2 bases, with 2 bases between. Germline V gives CDR1 MNHEY, CDR2 SMNVEV (reference sequence). The CDR3 is 11 residues long. The CDR3, as DNA: TGTGCCAGCAGTTTCACCTACGAGCAGTACTTC. This translates into CASSFTYEQYF.

V and J are TRBV30 and TRBJ2-7; D not resolved. Germline loops: CDR1 GTSNPN, CDR2 SVGIG (reference sequence). The CDR3 runs to 12 residues. Trimming pared 1 base from V and 6 bases from J, leaving 10 bases between. The chain's CDR3 is CAWSGPTSEQYF. The DNA of the CDR3 is TGTGCCTGGAGTGGACCTACGTCCGAGCAGTACTTC.

The chain combines TRBV9 with TRBJ1-3; D gene ambiguous. V shed 3 bases and J shed 3 bases, with 16 bases lying between them. The CDR3 covers 16 residues. Germline V CDR1 and CDR2: SGDLS, YYNGEE. CDR3 in DNA: TGTGCCAGCAGCGGACCGGCTGGTAATATTGGAAACACCATATATTTT. It codes for CASSGPAGNIGNTIYF. The full variable domain, rest sourced from reference TRBV9 and TRBJ1-3, is DSGVTQTPKHLITATGQRVTLRCSPRSGDLSVYWYQQSLDQGLQFLIQYYNGEERAKGNILERFSAQQFPDLHSELNLSSLELGDSALYFCASSGPAGNIGNTIYFGEGSWLTVV.

This clone was detected ten times or more. V and J are TRBV6-1 and TRBJ1-6, with a possible D match to TRBD1 (6 bases). This CDR3 has 14 amino acids. Germline V lookup: CDR1 MNHNS, CDR2 SASEGT. The V and J ends lost 3 bases and 10 bases respectively, with 13 bases between them. CDR3 residues: CASSEWGARSPLHF. Written as DNA, the CDR3 is TGTGCCAGCAGTGAGTGGGGGGCGCGGTCACCCCTCCACTTT.

This clone was counted a few times. The CDR3 carries no conserved terminal phenylalanine or tryptophan, so it likely arises from a read error. The limits of the CDR3 on the DNA are not certain, so only TCRdb's listed CDR3 is given. The V call is TRBV10-2, the J call TRBJ2-7; TRBD1, the table's D call, lacks a check against the DNA. CDR1 and CDR2 (germline): WSHSY, SAAADI. The CDR3 is made up of 12 amino acids, end residues included. The CDR3 sequence is CASSEKLTGFVS.

This clone was detected ten times or more. V usage is TRBV15 and J usage is TRBJ2-3; D remains ambiguous. V was trimmed by 0 bases and J by 1 base, leaving 11 bases between them. The CDR3 sequence is 16 residues long. Per the germline V gene, CDR1 is LNHNV and CDR2 is YYDKDF (reference sequence). The CDR3 sequence is CATSRDDPLGTDTQYF. For the CDR3, the DNA is TGTGCCACCAGCAGAGATGACCCCCTAGGCACAGATACGCAGTATTTT.

This clone appeared a few times. V usage is TRBV11-2 and J usage is TRBJ1-2; TRBD1 matches 11 bases. CDR1 is SGHAT and CDR2 is FQNNGV in the germline V gene. J was trimmed by 6 bases and V by 1 base; bases with no gene match: 1. The CDR3 covers 14 residues. This CDR3 reads CASSLGTGGHGYTF. The DNA of the CDR3 is TGTGCCAGCAGCTTAGGGACAGGGGGCCATGGCTACACCTTC.

This clone was found a few times. The rearrangement links TRBV21-1 to TRBJ2-5; the table's D call of TRBD1 was not tested on the DNA. The closer fit of TRBJ2-7 to the DNA end suggests the J call may be wrong. TRBV21-1 is recorded as a pseudogene. CDR3 size: 16 residues. CDR3 sequence: CASSKLLGQGIYEQYF. Here the CDR3 DNA reads TGTGCCAGCAGCAAATTACTCGGACAGGGAATCTACGAGCAGTACTTC.